A single sample is the source of the 24 T cell receptor beta chains below, sequenced in a study of identifying expanded T cells in peripheral blood. Measured with immunoSEQ multiplex PCR; TCRdb has only the in-frame clones, and not every one. In the table there are over 85,000 clones, around 88% of which are singletons. Sequencing input: blood. Every receptor here comes from a person aged 18-70 years in good health.

This sequence joins TRBV7-9 and TRBJ2-3, with D unresolved. V lost 5 bases to trimming and J lost 6 bases, with 12 bases between them. CDR3 size: 13 residues. CDR1 and CDR2 (germline): SEHNR, FQNEAQ (reference sequence). The CDR3 nucleotides are TGTGCCAGCAGCCCGCTACCCGTGGATACGCAGTATTTT. Translation gives CASSPLPVDTQYF.

CDR3 sequence: CASSLYYGYTF. The CDR3 DNA follows: TGTGCCAGCAGTTTATACTATGGCTACACCTTC. The chain has TRBV28 and TRBJ1-2; D is unclear. The germline CDR1 and CDR2 sequences are MDHEN and SYDVKM. CDR3 size: 11 residues. V shed 1 base and J shed 3 bases, with 0 bases lying between them.

This chain joins TRBV30 and TRBJ2-3; 9 bases are a match to TRBD2. CDR1 GTSNPN and CDR2 SVGIG come from the germline V gene (reference sequence). The V segment lost 7 bases and the J segment 3 bases; nucleotides outside the gene matches: 8. The CDR3 runs 14 residues. CDR3 DNA: TGTGCCTATGCACTAGCGGGTCTAACAGATACGCAGTATTTT. It translates to CAYALAGLTDTQYF.

J is TRBJ2-2 and V is TRBV30; 7 bases line up with TRBD2. The V segment lost 7 bases and the J segment 2 bases; nucleotides outside the gene matches: 7. The CDR3 loop spans 14 amino acids. Germline lookup yields CDR1 GTSNPN and CDR2 SVGIG (reference sequence). The chain's CDR3 is CASRSGPNTGELFF. The DNA for the CDR3 is TGTGCCTCTCGTAGCGGGCCTAACACCGGGGAGCTGTTTTTT.

The V call is TRBV21-1, the J call TRBJ2-5; TRBD1, the table's D call, lacks a check against the DNA. TRBV21-1 is a pseudogene segment. The CDR3 spans 14 residues. CDR3 amino acids: CASSKVGTEETQYF. CDR3 bases: TGTGCCAGCAGCAAAGTGGGGACAGAAGAGACCCAGTACTTC.

The chain has TRBV6-5 and TRBJ1-1; D remains unclear. The CDR3 runs to 16 residues. Trimming stripped 0 bases from V and 2 bases from J, with 13 bases between. Germline V gene lookup returns CDR1 MNHEY and CDR2 SVGAGI. This chain's CDR3 is CASSYSTDPRNTEAFF. Here the CDR3 DNA reads TGTGCCAGCAGTTACTCGACCGACCCTCGCAACACTGAAGCTTTCTTT.

The chain carries TRBV6-1 and TRBJ1-5, with D uncertain. The germline gives CDR1 MNHNS, CDR2 SASEGT. V lost 3 bases and J 4 bases, leaving 16 bases between the germline ends. The CDR3 extends over 16 amino acids. The CDR3, as DNA: TGTGCCAGCAGTGATGTCGCGTCCGCCCGAAATCAGCCCCAGCATTTT. This sequence encodes CASSDVASARNQPQHF.

V is TRBV19 and J is TRBJ1-2; D is possibly TRBD1 (5 bases). This CDR3 has 14 residues. V was shortened by 10 bases and J by 3 bases, with 18 bases between the two germline ends. In germline, CDR1 is LNHDA, CDR2 SQIVND (reference sequence). CDR3 coding DNA: TGTGCCACAGCAGGGACCACTGGGTACTATGGCTACACCTTC. Translating it yields CATAGTTGYYGYTF.

This rearrangement joins TRBV19 to TRBJ2-2; D not resolved. Germline V gene sequence: CDR1 LNHDA, CDR2 SQIVND (reference sequence). The CDR3 is made up of 16 amino acids. Trimming removed 3 bases from V and 5 bases from J, with 16 bases in between. The CDR3 loop reads CASSILLLTDTGELFF. The CDR3 DNA sequence: TGTGCCAGTAGTATCTTGCTCCTCACTGATACCGGGGAGCTGTTTTTT.

CDR3 sequence: CASSEPTGRSYNSPLHF. DNA of the CDR3: TGCGCCAGCAGCGAACCGACAGGGAGGTCCTATAATTCACCCCTCCACTTT. The chain has TRBV4-1 and TRBJ1-6; 7 nucleotides align to TRBD1. The CDR3 length is 17 residues. The J segment lost 1 base and the V segment lost 5 bases, leaving 8 bases of the junction unmatched. In germline, CDR1 is MGHRA, CDR2 YSYEKL.

The chain has TRBV14 and TRBJ1-3; 7 bases are shared with TRBD1. CDR3 size: 17 residues. Germline V CDR1 and CDR2: SGHDN, FVKESK. V shed 1 base, J shed 0 bases, and the junction held 6 bases outside the gene matches. As DNA, the CDR3 is TGTGCCAGCAGCCAAGGGCGGGACAGAAGCTCTGGAAACACCATATATTTT. Translating it yields CASSQGRDRSSGNTIYF.

This clone appeared a single time. The V and J genes are TRBV23-1 and TRBJ2-4, with D uncertain. TRBV23-1 is known as an ORF, though its function is uncertain. CDR3 length: 15 residues. Deletions cut 10 bases from V and 2 bases from J, with 18 bases between. CDR3 region: CATIRVRTTKNIQYF. In DNA form, the CDR3 reads TGCGCCACCATACGAGTGCGGACGACCAAAAACATTCAGTACTTC.

The chain joins TRBV18 to TRBJ2-3; D is possibly TRBD1 (6 bases). The germline V gene has CDR1 KGHSH and CDR2 LQKENI. Deletions cut 1 base from V and 0 bases from J, with 8 bases between. CDR3 length: 15 residues. CDR3 DNA: TGTGCCAGCTCACCACAGGACAGAAGCACAGATACGCAGTATTTT. The encoded protein is CASSPQDRSTDTQYF. The entire variable domain, with the rest obtained from reference TRBV18 and TRBJ2-3, is as follows: NAGVMQNPRHLVRRRGQEARLRCSPMKGHSHVYWYRQLPEEGLKFMVYLQKENIIDESGMPKERFSAEFPKEGPSILRIQQVVRGDSAAYFCASSPQDRSTDTQYFGPGTRLTVL.

This clone was seen once. Here the CDR3 DNA reads TGCAGTGCCACTATGTTGGATACGCAGTATTTT. This translates into CSATMLDTQYF. The chain combines TRBV20-1 with TRBJ2-3; no reliable D call. Trimming cost V 6 bases and J 6 bases, with 10 bases left between them. CDR3 length: 11 residues. Germline assignment: CDR1 DFQATT and CDR2 SNEGSKA (reference sequence).

V and J are TRBV18 and TRBJ2-2; D not resolved. This CDR3 contains 16 residues. The V gene lost 8 bases and the J gene lost 0 bases, with 16 bases spanning the gap. Germline V CDR1 and CDR2: KGHSH, LQKENI. CDR3 nucleotide sequence: TGTGCCAGCACCATATTCCTCAATGCGAACACCGGGGAGCTGTTTTTT. Its protein product is CASTIFLNANTGELFF. The full variable domain, completed using reference TRBV18 and TRBJ2-2, is NAGVMQNPRHLVRRRGQEARLRCSPMKGHSHVYWYRQLPEEGLKFMVYLQKENIIDESGMPKERFSAEFPKEGPSILRIQQVVRGDSAAYFCASTIFLNANTGELFFGEGSRLTVL.

The DNA of the CDR3 is TGTGCCAGCTCACCCCTGCGGGACTCGAACACCGGGGAGCTGTTTTTT. Its protein is CASSPLRDSNTGELFF. V gene TRBV18 combines with J gene TRBJ2-2, with D tentatively TRBD2 (6 bases). This CDR3 has 16 residues. The germline gives CDR1 KGHSH, CDR2 LQKENI. Trimming pared 3 bases from V and 0 bases from J, leaving 11 bases between.

The genes are TRBV7-2 and TRBJ2-2; D ambiguous. Looked up from germline, CDR1 is SGHTA and CDR2 is FQGNSA. This CDR3 is built from 12 residues. V lost 2 bases and J lost 10, with 8 bases in between. DNA for the CDR3: TGTGCCAGCAGCTTACCAGAACCGGAGCTGTTTTTT. Translated: CASSLPEPELFF.

This clone showed up just a few times. V is TRBV7-9 and J is TRBJ1-1; D not certain. There are 15 residues in the CDR3. CDR1 SEHNR and CDR2 FQNEAQ come from the germline V gene (reference sequence). With 2 bases removed from V and 4 bases from J, the gap between germline ends came to 14 bases. CDR3 coding DNA: TGTGCCAGCAGCTTATGGCGGGCCCTGGGCACTGAAGCTTTCTTT. It encodes CASSLWRALGTEAFF. Supplemented by reference TRBV7-9 and TRBJ1-1, the full variable domain reads DTGVSQNPRHKITKRGQNVTFRCDPISEHNRLYWYRQTLGQGPEFLTYFQNEAQLEKSRLLSDRFSAERPKGSFSTLEIQRTEQGDSAMYLCASSLWRALGTEAFFGQGTRLTVV.

The V and J genes are TRBV2 and TRBJ2-3; TRBD2 aligns across 15 bases. In germline, CDR1 is SNHLY, CDR2 FYNNEI. The CDR3 spans 21 residues. After removal of 4 bases from V and 2 bases from J, the junction contained 16 bases not matched to a gene. For the CDR3, the DNA is TGTGCCAGCAGTGTAGGGACCGGTGGGACTAGCGGGGGGACATACACAGATACGCAGTATTTT. Encoded protein: CASSVGTGGTSGGTYTDTQYF.

The chain links TRBV6-5 to TRBJ1-2; D gene unclear. This CDR3 spans 14 amino acids. Germline V gives CDR1 MNHEY, CDR2 SVGAGI. V was clipped by 5 bases and J by 8 bases, with 18 bases between them. The CDR3 DNA reads TGTGCCAGCAGTCTCGGGCCCTCAAAGGGCGGCTACACCTTC. This translates into CASSLGPSKGGYTF.

The J gene is TRBJ1-5, the V gene TRBV5-6; no clear D. Germline CDR1 is SGHDT and CDR2 is YYEEEE. The V and J ends lost 2 bases and 4 bases respectively, with 10 bases between them. This CDR3 has 14 amino acids. The CDR3 reads CASSFRTVNQPQHF. The CDR3 DNA sequence: TGTGCCAGCAGCTTCAGGACGGTAAATCAGCCCCAGCATTTT.

As DNA, the CDR3 is TGTGCCAGCAACCGCGGGGGGGAACACGAGCAGTACTTC. Protein: CASNRGGEHEQYF. The V gene is TRBV2, the J gene TRBJ2-7, with TRBD2 identical over 9 bases. V lost 7 bases to trimming and J lost 5 bases; unmatched junction nucleotides: 6. Germline V gene lookup returns CDR1 SNHLY and CDR2 FYNNEI. The CDR3 extends over 13 amino acids. Full variable domain (remainder filled in from reference TRBV2 and TRBJ2-7): EPEVTQTPSHQVTQMGQEVILRCVPISNHLYFYWYRQILGQKVEFLVSFYNNEISEKSEIFDDQFSVERPDGSNFTLKIRSTKLEDSAMYFCASNRGGEHEQYFGPGTRLTVT.

V is TRBV9 and J is TRBJ2-3; D remains unclear. Germline V CDR1 and CDR2: SGDLS, YYNGEE. Trimming took off 3 bases at V and 2 bases at J, with 4 bases between the two ends. CDR3 length equals 12 residues. CDR3 nucleotides: TGTGCCAGCAGCGCCCTCACAGATACGCAGTATTTT. It specifies CASSALTDTQYF. Full variable domain (outside the CDR3, taken from reference TRBV9 and TRBJ2-3): DSGVTQTPKHLITATGQRVTLRCSPRSGDLSVYWYQQSLDQGLQFLIQYYNGEERAKGNILERFSAQQFPDLHSELNLSSLELGDSALYFCASSALTDTQYFGPGTRLTVL.

V usage is TRBV7-9 and J usage is TRBJ2-7; 7 positions agree with TRBD1. This CDR3 is built from 14 residues. With 5 bases clipped from V and 0 bases from J, the junction kept 4 bases outside the gene matches. Germline assignment: CDR1 SEHNR and CDR2 FQNEAQ (reference sequence). For the CDR3, the DNA is TGTGCCAGCAGCAAAGGACAGGCCTCCTACGAGCAGTACTTC. It translates to CASSKGQASYEQYF.